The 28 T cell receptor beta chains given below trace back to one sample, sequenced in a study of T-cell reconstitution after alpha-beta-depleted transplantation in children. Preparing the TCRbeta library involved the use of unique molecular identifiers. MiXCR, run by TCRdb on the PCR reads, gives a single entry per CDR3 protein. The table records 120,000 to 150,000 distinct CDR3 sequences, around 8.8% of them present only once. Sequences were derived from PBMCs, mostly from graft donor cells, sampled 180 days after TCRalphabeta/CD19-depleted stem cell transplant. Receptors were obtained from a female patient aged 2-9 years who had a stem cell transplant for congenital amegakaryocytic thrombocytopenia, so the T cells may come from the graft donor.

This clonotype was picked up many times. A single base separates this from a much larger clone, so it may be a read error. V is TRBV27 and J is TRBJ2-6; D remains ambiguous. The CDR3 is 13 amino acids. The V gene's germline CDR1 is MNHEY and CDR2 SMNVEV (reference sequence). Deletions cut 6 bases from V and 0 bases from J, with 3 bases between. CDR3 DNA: TGTGCCAGCAGGAGCTCTGGGGCCAACGTCCTGACTTTC. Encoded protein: CASRSSGANVLTF. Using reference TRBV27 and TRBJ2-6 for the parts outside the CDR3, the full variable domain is EAQVTQNPRYLITVTGKKLTVTCSQNMNHEYMSWYRQDPGLGLRQIYYSMNVEVTDKGDVPEGYKVSRKEKRNFPLILESPSPNQTSLYFCASRSSGANVLTFGAGSRLTVL.

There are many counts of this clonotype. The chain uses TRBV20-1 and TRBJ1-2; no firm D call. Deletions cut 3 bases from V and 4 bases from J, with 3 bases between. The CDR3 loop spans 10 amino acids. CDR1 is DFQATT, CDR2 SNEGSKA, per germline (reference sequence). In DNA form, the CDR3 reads TGCAGTGCTAGCAGCTATGGCTACACCTTC. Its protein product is CSASSYGYTF.

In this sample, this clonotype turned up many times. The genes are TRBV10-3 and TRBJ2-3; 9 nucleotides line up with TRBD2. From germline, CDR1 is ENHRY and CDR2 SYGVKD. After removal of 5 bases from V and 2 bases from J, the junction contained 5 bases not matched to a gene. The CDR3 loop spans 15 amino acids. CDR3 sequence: CAISPSGRPTDTQYF. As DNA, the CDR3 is TGTGCCATCAGTCCCAGCGGGAGGCCCACAGATACGCAGTATTTT.

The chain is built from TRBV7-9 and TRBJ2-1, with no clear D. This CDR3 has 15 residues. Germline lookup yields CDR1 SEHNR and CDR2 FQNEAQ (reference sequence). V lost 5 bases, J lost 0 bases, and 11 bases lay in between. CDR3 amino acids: CASSPGGGSYNEQFF. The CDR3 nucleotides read TGTGCCAGCAGCCCGGGCGGCGGCTCCTACAATGAGCAGTTCTTC.

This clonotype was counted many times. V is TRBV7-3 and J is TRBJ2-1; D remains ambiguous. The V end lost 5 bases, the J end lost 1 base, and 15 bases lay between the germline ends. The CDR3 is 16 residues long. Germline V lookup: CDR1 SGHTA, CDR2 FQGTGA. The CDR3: CASSVFLAPSYNEQFF. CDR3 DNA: TGTGCCAGCAGCGTCTTCCTCGCGCCTTCCTACAATGAGCAGTTCTTC.

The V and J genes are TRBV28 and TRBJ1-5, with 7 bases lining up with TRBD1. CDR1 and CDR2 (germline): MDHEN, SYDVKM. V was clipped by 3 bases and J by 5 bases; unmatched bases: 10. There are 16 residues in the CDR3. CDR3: CASSLTDRAGYQPQHF. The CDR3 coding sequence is TGTGCCAGCAGTTTGACCGACAGGGCGGGTTATCAGCCCCAGCATTTT. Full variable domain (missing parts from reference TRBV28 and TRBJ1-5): DVKVTQSSRYLVKRTGEKVFLECVQDMDHENMFWYRQDPGLGLRLIYFSYDVKMKEKGDIPEGYSVSREKKERFSLILESASTNQTSMYLCASSLTDRAGYQPQHFGDGTRLSIL.

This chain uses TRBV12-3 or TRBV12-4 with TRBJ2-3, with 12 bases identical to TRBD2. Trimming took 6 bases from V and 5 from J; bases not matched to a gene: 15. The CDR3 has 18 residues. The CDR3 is CASSRPPKTSGGVDTQYF. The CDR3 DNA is TGTGCCAGCAGCCGACCCCCCAAGACTAGCGGGGGTGTAGATACGCAGTATTTT.

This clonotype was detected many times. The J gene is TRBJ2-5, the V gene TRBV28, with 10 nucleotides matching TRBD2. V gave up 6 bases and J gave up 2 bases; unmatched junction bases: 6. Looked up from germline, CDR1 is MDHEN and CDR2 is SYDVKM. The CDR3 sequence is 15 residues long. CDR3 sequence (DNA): TGTGCCAGCAGGTCCGGGACTAGCGCACAAGAGACCCAGTACTTC. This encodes CASRSGTSAQETQYF.

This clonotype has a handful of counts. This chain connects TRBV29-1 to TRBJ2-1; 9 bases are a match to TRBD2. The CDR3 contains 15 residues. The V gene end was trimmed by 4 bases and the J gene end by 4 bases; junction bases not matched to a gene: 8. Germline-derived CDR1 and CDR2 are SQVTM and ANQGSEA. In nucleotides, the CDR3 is TGCAGCGTTGTGCCGGGACTAGCAGAATACAATGAGCAGTTCTTC. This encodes CSVVPGLAEYNEQFF.

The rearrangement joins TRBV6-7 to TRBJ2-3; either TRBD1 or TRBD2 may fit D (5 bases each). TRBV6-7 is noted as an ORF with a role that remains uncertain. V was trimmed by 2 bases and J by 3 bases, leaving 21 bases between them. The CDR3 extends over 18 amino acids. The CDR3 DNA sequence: TGTGCCAGCAGTTACACGGGGCCGGGGCCGAGGTGTACAGATACGCAGTATTTT. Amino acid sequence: CASSYTGPGPRCTDTQYF.

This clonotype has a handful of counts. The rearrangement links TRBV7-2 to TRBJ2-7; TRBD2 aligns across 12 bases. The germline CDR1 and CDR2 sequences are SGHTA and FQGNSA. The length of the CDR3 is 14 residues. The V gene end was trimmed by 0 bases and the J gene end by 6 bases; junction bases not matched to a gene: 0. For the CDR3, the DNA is TGTGCCAGCAGCTTAGCACTAGCGGGAGGCGAGCAGTACTTC. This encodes CASSLALAGGEQYF.

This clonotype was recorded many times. The CDR3 is CASSLPGQGIETQYF. As DNA, the CDR3 is TGTGCCAGCAGTTTACCGGGACAGGGCATAGAGACCCAGTACTTC. The chain carries TRBV28 and TRBJ2-5, with TRBD1 matching over 9 bases. Germline V gene sequence: CDR1 MDHEN, CDR2 SYDVKM. V lost 2 bases, J lost 4 bases, and 5 bases stayed unmatched. This CDR3 is built from 15 residues.

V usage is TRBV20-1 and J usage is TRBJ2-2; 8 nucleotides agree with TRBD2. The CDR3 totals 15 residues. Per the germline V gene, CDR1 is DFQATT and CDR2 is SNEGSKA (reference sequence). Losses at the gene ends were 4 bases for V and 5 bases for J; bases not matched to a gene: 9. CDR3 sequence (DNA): TGCAGTGCTATCTCCGGGGGGGCTGGGACCGGGGAGCTGTTTTTT. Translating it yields CSAISGGAGTGELFF.

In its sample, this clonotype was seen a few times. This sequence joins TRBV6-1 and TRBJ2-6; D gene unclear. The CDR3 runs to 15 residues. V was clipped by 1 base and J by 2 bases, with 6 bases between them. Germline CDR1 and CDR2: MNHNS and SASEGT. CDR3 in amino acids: CASSEVLAGANVLTF. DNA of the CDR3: TGTGCCAGCAGTGAAGTTCTAGCTGGGGCCAACGTCCTGACTTTC.

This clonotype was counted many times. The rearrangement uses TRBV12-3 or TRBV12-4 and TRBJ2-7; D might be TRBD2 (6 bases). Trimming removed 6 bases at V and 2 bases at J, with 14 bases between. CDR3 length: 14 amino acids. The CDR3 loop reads CASSRRDSPYEQYF. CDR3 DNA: TGTGCCAGCAGCCGAAGGGACTCTCCCTACGAGCAGTACTTC.

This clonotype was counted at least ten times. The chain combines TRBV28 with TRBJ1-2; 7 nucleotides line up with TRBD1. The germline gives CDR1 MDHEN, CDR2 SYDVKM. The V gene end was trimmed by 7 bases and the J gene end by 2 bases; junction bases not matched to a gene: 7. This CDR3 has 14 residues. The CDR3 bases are TGTGCCAGCACGATTCCGGGACAGAACTATGGCTACACCTTC. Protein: CASTIPGQNYGYTF.

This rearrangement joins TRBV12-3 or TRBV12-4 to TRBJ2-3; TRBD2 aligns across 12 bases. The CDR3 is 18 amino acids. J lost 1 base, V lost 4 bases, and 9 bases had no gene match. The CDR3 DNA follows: TGTGCCAGCAGTTCTGTGGGCAGACTAGCGGGAGGCACAGATACGCAGTATTTT. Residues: CASSSVGRLAGGTDTQYF.

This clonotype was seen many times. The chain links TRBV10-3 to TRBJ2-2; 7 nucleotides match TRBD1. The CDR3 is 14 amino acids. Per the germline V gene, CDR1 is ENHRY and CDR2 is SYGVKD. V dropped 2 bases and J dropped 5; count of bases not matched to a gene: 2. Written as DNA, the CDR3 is TGTGCCATCAGTGAGGGGGGACAGACCGGGGAGCTGTTTTTT. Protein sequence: CAISEGGQTGELFF.

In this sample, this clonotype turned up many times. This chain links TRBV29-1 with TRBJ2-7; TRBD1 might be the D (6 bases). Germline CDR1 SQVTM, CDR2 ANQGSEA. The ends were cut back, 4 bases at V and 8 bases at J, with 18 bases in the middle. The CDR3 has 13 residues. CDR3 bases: TGCAGCGTTGTCCTCCGTAACAGGGATAAGCAGTACTTC. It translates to CSVVLRNRDKQYF.

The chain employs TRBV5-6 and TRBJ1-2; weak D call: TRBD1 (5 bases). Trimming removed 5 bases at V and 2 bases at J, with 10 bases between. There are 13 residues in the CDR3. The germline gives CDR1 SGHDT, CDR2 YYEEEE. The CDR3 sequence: CASSFPGNYGYTF. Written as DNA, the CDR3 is TGTGCCAGCAGTTTTCCAGGGAACTATGGCTACACCTTC. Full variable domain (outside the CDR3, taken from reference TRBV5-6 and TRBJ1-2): DAGVTQSPTHLIKTRGQQVTLRCSPKSGHDTVSWYQQALGQGPQFIFQYYEEEERQRGNFPDRFSGHQFPNYSSELNVNALLLGDSALYLCASSFPGNYGYTFGSGTRLTVV.

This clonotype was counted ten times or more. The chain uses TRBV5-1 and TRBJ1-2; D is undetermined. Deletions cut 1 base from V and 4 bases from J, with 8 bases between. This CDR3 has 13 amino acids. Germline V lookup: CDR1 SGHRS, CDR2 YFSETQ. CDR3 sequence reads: CASSLFRLYGYTF. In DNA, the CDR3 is TGCGCCAGCAGCTTGTTCAGGCTCTATGGCTACACCTTC.

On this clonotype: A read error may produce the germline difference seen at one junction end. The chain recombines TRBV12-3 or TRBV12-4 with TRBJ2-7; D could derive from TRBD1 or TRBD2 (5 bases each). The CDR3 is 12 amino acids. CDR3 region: CASSRGSYEPYF. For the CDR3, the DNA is TGTGCCAGCAGTCGGGGCTCCTACGAGCCGTACTTC.

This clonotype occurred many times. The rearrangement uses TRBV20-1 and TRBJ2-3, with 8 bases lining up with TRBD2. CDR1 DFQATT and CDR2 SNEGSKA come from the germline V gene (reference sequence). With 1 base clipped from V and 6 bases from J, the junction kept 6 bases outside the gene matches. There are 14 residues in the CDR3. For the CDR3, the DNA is TGCAGTGCTAGAGTAGCGGGGTCGTCTGATACGCAGTATTTT. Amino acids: CSARVAGSSDTQYF.

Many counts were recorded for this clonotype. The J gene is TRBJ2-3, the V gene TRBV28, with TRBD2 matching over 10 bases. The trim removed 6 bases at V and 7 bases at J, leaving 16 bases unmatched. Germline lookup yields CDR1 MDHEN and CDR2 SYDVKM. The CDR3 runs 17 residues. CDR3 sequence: CASSPLLAGFIGNTQYF. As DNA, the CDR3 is TGTGCCAGCAGCCCGCTACTAGCGGGATTTATCGGGAATACGCAGTATTTT.

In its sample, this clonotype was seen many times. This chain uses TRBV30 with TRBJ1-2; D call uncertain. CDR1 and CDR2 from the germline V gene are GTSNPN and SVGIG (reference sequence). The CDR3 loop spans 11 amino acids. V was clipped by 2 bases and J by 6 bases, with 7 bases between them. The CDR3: CAWSLGDGYTF. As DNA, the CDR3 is TGTGCCTGGAGTCTAGGAGATGGCTACACCTTC.

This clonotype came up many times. The CDR3 is CASRRDRGRTEAFF. For the CDR3, the DNA is TGTGCCAGCAGAAGAGACAGGGGAAGGACTGAAGCTTTCTTT. The chain carries TRBV5-4 and TRBJ1-1; TRBD1 matches at 8 bases. Germline V gene lookup returns CDR1 SGHNT and CDR2 YYREEE (reference sequence). Trimming cost V 5 bases and J 5 bases; bases outside gene matches: 8. CDR3 length: 14 residues.

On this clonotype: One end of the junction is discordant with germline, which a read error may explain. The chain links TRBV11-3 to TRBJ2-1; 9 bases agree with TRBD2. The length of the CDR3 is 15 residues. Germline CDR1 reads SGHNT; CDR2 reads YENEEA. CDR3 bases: TGTGCCAGCTGCTTAGGGCTAGCGGGGAACGATGAGCAGTTCTTC. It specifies CASCLGLAGNDEQFF.

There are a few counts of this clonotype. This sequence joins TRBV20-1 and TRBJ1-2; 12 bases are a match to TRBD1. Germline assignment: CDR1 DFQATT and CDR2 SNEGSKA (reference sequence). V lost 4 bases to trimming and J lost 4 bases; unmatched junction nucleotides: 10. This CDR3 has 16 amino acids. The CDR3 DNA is TGCAGTGCTACTCGGGGGACAGGGGGCCTAACCTATGGCTACACCTTC. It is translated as CSATRGTGGLTYGYTF.